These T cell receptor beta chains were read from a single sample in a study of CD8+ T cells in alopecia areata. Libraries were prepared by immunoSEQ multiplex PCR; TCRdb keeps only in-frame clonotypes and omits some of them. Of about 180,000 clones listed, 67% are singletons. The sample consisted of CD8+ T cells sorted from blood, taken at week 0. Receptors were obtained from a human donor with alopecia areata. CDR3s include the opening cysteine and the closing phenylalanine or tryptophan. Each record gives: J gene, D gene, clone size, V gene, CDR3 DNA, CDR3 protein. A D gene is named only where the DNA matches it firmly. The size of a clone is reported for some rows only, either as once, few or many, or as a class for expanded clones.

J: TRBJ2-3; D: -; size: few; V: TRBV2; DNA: TGTGCCAGCAGTGTGGATACGCAGTATTTT; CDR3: CASSVDTQYF
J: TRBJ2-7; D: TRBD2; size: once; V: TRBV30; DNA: TGTGCCTGGAGGGGAACTAGCGCCACGAGCTCCTACGAGCAGTACTTC; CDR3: CAWRGTSATSSYEQYF
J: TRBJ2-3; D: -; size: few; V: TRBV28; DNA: TGTGGGGCCGGAGATACGCAGTATTTT; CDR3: CGAGDTQYF
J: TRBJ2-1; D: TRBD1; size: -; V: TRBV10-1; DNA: TGCGCCAGCAGTGAGGGGACAGGGAGGAAAACTGAGCAGTTCTTC; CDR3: CASSEGTGRKTEQFF
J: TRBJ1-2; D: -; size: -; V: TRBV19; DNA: TGTGCCACCAAGCCTGGGTCGGACAGTTATGGCTACACCTTC; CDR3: CATKPGSDSYGYTF
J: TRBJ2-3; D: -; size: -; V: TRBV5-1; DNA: TGCGCCAGCAGCTTGGGTCACAGGGAAGGAGATACGCAGTATTTT; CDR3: CASSLGHREGDTQYF
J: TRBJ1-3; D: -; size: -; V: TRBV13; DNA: TGTGCCAGCAGCTCTTGGACGGGTATACAGGCATTCTCTGGAAACACCATATATTTT; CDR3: CASSSWTGIQAFSGNTIYF
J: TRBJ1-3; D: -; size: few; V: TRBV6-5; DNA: TGTGCCAGCACGCCGGGGCGATCTGGAAACACCATATATTTT; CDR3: CASTPGRSGNTIYF
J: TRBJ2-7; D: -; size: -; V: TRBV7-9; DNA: TGTGCCAGCAGATCCTCCTACGAGCAGTACTTC; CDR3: CASRSSYEQYF
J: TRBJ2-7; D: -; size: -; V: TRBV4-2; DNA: TGTGCCAGCAGCCAAGGAAGTACGTCTCAGGTTGACGAGCAGTACTTC; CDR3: CASSQGSTSQVDEQYF
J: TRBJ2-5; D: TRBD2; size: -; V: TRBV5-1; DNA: TGCGCCAGCAGCTTCGGGGCGGGAGTACAAGAGACCCAGTACTTC; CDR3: CASSFGAGVQETQYF
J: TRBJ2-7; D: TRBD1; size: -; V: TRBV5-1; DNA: TGCGCCAGCAGCTACGCCCGGGACAGGGGGGCCTACGAGCAGTACTTC; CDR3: CASSYARDRGAYEQYF
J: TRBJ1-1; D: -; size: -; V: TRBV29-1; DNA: TGCAGCGCCTCACGTCGGGCCCGCACTGAAGCTTTCTTT; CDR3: CSASRRARTEAFF
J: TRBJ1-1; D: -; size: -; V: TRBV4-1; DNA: TGCGCCAGCAGCCAACTTTATGGGGGGGCAACTGAAGCTTTCTTT; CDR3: CASSQLYGGATEAFF
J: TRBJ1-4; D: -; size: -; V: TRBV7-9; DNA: TGTGCCAGCACCCTTTCTAGGGGCGACCCCCTGTTTTTT; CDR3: CASTLSRGDPLFF
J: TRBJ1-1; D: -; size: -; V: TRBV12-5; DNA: TGTGCTAGTGGACCGGACAGTAATTTGGAAGCTTTCTTT; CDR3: CASGPDSNLEAFF
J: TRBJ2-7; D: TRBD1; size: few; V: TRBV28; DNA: TGTGCCAGCAGTGTCCTGACAGGGTCCCCCTACGAGCAGTACTTC; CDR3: CASSVLTGSPYEQYF
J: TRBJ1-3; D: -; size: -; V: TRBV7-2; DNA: TGTGCCAGCAGCATTCCGGGACCCTCTGGAAACACCATATATTTT; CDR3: CASSIPGPSGNTIYF
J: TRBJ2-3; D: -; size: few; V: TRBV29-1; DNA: TGCAGCGTTGAAGATCAAACAGATACGCAGTATTTT; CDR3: CSVEDQTDTQYF
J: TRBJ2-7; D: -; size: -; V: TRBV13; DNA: TGTGCCAGCAGCTTAGAGGAACAGATCTACGAGCAGTACTTC; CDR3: CASSLEEQIYEQYF
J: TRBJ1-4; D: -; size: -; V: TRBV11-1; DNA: TGTGCCAGCAGCGAAGACCGGGACCTTGAAAAACTGTTTTTT; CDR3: CASSEDRDLEKLFF
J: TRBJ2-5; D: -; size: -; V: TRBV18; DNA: TGTGCCAGCTCACCAGTCGTTTTCAGGGAGAGGGACGAGACCCAGTACTTC; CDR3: CASSPVVFRERDETQYF
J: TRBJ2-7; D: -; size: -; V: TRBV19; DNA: TGTGCCAGTAGTATCGCCAGAGAATACGAGCAGTACTTC; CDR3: CASSIAREYEQYF
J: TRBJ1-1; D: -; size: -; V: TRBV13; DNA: TGTGCCAGCAGCTCCGCCTTGACGGGTCAGCTTCGGGCTTTCTTT; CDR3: CASSSALTGQLRAFF
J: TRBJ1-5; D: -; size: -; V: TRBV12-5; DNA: TGTGCTAGTGGTTTAAGTAATCAGCCCCAGCATTTT; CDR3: CASGLSNQPQHF
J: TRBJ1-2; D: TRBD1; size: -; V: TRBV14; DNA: TGTGCCAGCAGCCAGGGACAGGGCGTTTATGGCTACACCTTC; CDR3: CASSQGQGVYGYTF
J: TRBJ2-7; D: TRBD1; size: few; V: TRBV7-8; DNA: TGTGCCAGCAGCTCCCCGGGACAGGGGTCCTACGAGCAGTACTTC; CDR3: CASSSPGQGSYEQYF
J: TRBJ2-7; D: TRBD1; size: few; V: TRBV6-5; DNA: TGTGCCAGCAGTTACGGTAGGGACAGGTACTACGAGCAGTACTTC; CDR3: CASSYGRDRYYEQYF
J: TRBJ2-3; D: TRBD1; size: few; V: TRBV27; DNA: TGTGCCAGCAAGCTGGGACAGGGAGGTTATGGTACGCAGTATTTT; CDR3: CASKLGQGGYGTQYF
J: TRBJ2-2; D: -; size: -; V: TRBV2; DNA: TGTGCCAGCAGTGAATATCCCACCGGGGAGCTGTTTTTT; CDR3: CASSEYPTGELFF
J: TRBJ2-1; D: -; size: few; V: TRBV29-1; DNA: TGCAGCGTCCGACCCGGACCAAACAATGAGCAGTTCTTC; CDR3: CSVRPGPNNEQFF
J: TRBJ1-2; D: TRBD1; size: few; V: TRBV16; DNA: TGTGCCAGCAGCCAATTGAAACGAGACAGGGAAAACTATGGCTACACCTTC; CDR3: CASSQLKRDRENYGYTF
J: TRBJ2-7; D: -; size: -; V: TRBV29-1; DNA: TGCAGCGTTGAAGCAGGGGCCTACGAGCAGTACTTC; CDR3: CSVEAGAYEQYF
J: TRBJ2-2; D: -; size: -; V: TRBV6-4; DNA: TGTGCCAGCAGTGCCCTACATCAGGGTACCGGGGAGCTGTTTTTT; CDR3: CASSALHQGTGELFF
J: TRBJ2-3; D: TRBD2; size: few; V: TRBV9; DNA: TGTGCCAGCAGCGTAGAGGGGAGGGCCGCAGATACGCAGTATTTT; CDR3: CASSVEGRAADTQYF
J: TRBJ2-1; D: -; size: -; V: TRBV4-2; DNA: TGTGCCAGCAGCCAAGGCAACAATGAGCAGTTCTTC; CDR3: CASSQGNNEQFF
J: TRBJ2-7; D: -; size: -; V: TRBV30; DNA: TGTGCCTGGGGCACAGACCACGAGCAGTACTTC; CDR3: CAWGTDHEQYF
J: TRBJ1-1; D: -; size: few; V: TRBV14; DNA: TGTGCCAGCAGCCAACCGGACAGAATGAACACTGAAGCTTTCTTT; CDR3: CASSQPDRMNTEAFF
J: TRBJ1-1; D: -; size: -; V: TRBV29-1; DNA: TGCAGCGTTGCTTCCACTGAAGCTTTCTTT; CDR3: CSVASTEAFF
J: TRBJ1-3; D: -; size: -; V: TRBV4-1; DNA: TGCGCCAGCAGCCAAGCGGCCTCTGGAAACACCATATATTTT; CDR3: CASSQAASGNTIYF
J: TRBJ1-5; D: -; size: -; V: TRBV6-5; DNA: TGTGCCAGCGGAAGCAATCAGCCCCAGCATTTT; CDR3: CASGSNQPQHF
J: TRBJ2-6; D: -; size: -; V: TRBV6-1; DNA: TGTGCCAGCAGTGAGAGTCTCTTCATCGGGGCCAACGTCCTGACTTTC; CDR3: CASSESLFIGANVLTF
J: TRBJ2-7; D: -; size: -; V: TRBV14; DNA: TGTGCCAGCAGTCAGGTCGGGACCTTGGACGAGCAGTACTTC; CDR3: CASSQVGTLDEQYF
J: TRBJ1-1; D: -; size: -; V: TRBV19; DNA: TGTGCCAGTAGTATATCGAACACTGAAGCTTTCTTT; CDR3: CASSISNTEAFF
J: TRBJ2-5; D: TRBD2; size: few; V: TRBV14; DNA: TGTGCCAGCAGCCAATCGAATCCGGGACTAGCCATAAACCAAGAGACCCAGTACTTC; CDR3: CASSQSNPGLAINQETQYF
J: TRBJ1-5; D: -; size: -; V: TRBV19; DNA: TGTGCCAGTAGTATGGGGGTTGGGGGCAATCAGCCCCAGCATTTT; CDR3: CASSMGVGGNQPQHF
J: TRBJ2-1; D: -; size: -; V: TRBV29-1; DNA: TGCAGCGTTGAAGATCTGGGCGAGCTGGGTGAGCAGTTCTTC; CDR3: CSVEDLGELGEQFF
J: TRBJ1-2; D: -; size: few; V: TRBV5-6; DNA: TGTGCCAGCAGCCCGGCAGTATTGTATGGCTACACCTTC; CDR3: CASSPAVLYGYTF
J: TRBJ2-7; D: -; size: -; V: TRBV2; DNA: TGTGCCAGCAGTGAAGGCGAGCAGGGGAAAAACTACGAGCAGTACTTC; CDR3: CASSEGEQGKNYEQYF
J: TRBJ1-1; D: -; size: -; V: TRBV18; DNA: TGTGCCAGCTCACCCAACTGGAGAGGGGAGAACACTGAAGCTTTCTTT; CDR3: CASSPNWRGENTEAFF
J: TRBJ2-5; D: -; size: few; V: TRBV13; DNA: TGTGCCAGCAGCTTACGTAGTAGCAATTCGGAGACCCAGTACTTC; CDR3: CASSLRSSNSETQYF
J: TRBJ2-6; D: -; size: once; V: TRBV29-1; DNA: TGCAGCGTTAAGGGAATCGGGACCAACTCTGGGGCCAACGTCCTGACTTTC; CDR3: CSVKGIGTNSGANVLTF
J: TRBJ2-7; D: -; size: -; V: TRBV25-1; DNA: TGTGCCAGCAGTTACAGATCCTACGAGCAGTACTTC; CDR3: CASSYRSYEQYF
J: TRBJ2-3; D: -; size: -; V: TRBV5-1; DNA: TGCGCCAGCGGCGAGCTAGATACGCAGTATTTT; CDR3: CASGELDTQYF
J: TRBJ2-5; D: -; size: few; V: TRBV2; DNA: TGTGCCAGCAGTTCTACCACCGGGGCCACCCAAGAGACCCAGTACTTC; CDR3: CASSSTTGATQETQYF